The source of this T cell receptor (beta chain) is a study of cytomegalovirus exposure and HLA in healthy donors. The table lists this clone with a few counts. Germline V lookup: CDR1 SGDLS, CDR2 YYNGEE. After removal of 9 bases from V and 1 base from J, the junction contained 10 bases not matched to a gene. This CDR3 has 17 amino acids. The study ran its PCR with 60 Vbeta and 13 Jbeta primers. Clones were read by immunoSEQ multiplex PCR, and TCRdb kept only the in-frame ones, dropping some. Of roughly 98,000 clones detected, around 79% appear once; the ten largest clones hold less than 15%. Sequenced: PBMCs. The chain carries TRBV9 and TRBJ2-5; 15 bases map to TRBD2. This clonotype was sampled from a woman between 65 and 79 years old in good health and CMV-seropositive. DNA of the CDR3: TGTGCCACTATGGGACTAGCGGGGGGAGCGGTCCAAGAGACCCAGTACTTC. Encoded protein: CATMGLAGGAVQETQYF.